This TCR beta chain appears in the sequencing data of a study of early T cells in non-severe SARS-CoV-2 infection. Study information: Sequencing used unsorted whole-blood bulk RNA, so chains lack pairing. Findings and caveats of the study: Anti-spike CD8 responses were favored by VDJdb matching, which missed private and CD4 specificities.

Individual cDNA molecules carried attached unique molecular identifiers. TCRdb ran MiXCR on the 5' RACE reads and lists one entry per CDR3 protein. The table has tens of thousands of distinct CDR3 sequences, roughly 6% seen once; the top ten hold roughly 7.8%. This clonotype has a handful of counts. Antigen: not known. The length of the CDR3 is 12 residues. From germline, CDR1 is MNHEY and CDR2 SVGAGI. Trimming cost V 7 bases and J 5 bases, with 9 bases left between them. The sequenced sample was whole blood. The V gene is TRBV6-5, the J gene TRBJ2-1; a weak D match, TRBD2 (6 bases). The sequence came from an adult who was a healthcare worker with PCR-confirmed SARS-CoV-2 infection or an uninfected control (not recorded which). CDR3 residues: CASTTGDNEQFF. CDR3 nucleotides: TGTGCCAGCACCACGGGGGACAATGAGCAGTTCTTC.